These T cell receptor beta chains were read from a single sample in a study of technical replicates of blood from four donors. TCRdb keeps only in-frame clones here, not all; method: immunoSEQ multiplex PCR. The sample has tens of thousands of clones, 80% to 95% seen once; the top ten hold over 3.5%. Sequencing was performed on PBMCs. The source of these receptors is a human donor in good health. Some clones in this sample may be carry-over from other donors' samples. CDR3s include the opening cysteine and the closing phenylalanine or tryptophan. Clone size is shown for a subset of rows, as once, few, many or a class of expanded clone.

J gene,V gene,clone size,CDR3 protein
TRBJ1-1,TRBV7-9,.,CASSPTLGGNTEAFF
TRBJ1-2,TRBV6-6,.,CASSPGPDAHYGYTF
TRBJ2-1,TRBV30,.,CAWTRKDSVSYNEQFF
TRBJ2-1,TRBV27,.,CASSPRGWKGANTYEQFF
TRBJ2-1,TRBV4-2,.,CASSQDRQGLGQFF
TRBJ1-5,TRBV4-1,.,CASSQPGQGASQPQHF
TRBJ2-7,TRBV7-3,.,CASSLGASGGSYEQYF
TRBJ2-3,TRBV13,.,CASSPRSGSTDTQYF
TRBJ1-2,TRBV30,.,CACGQGYGYTF
TRBJ1-6,TRBV6-1,.,CASSDMLANSPLHF
TRBJ2-5,TRBV7-7,.,CASSWTYQETQYF
TRBJ1-2,TRBV18,.,CASSPPQDAVGYTF
TRBJ2-1,TRBV7-4,.,CASSEPIRDYYEGEQFF
TRBJ1-5,TRBV4-2,.,CASSQVFPGVGNQPQHF
TRBJ1-1,TRBV10-3,once,CAIGGEGGNTEAFF
TRBJ1-1,TRBV23-1,few,CASSPGLREEAFF
TRBJ1-6,TRBV7-9,.,CASSSSRGTGANSPLHF
TRBJ1-3,TRBV7-2,.,CASSLGQISGNTIYF
TRBJ2-3,TRBV5-1,.,CASSFDNTDTQYF
TRBJ2-3,TRBV7-9,.,CASSLQGRDTQYF
TRBJ2-5,TRBV9,.,CASSPYSGEETQYF
TRBJ2-7,TRBV10-3,once,CAISEGTGVPYEQYF
TRBJ1-2,TRBV10-3,.,CAISERTGVYGYTF